This entry lists 3 T cell receptor beta chains sequenced from one sample in a study of monozygotic twins with inflammatory bowel disease. TCRdb reworked the 5' RACE reads into one entry per CDR3 protein, no DNA. The sample spans 150,000 to 200,000 distinct CDR3 sequences; the ten largest clones claim 2.8%. The sequenced sample was blood. The receptor source for this set is a human donor with ulcerative colitis or Crohn's disease, or a healthy co-twin of an affected twin (not recorded which).

J is TRBJ1-4 and V is TRBV7-2; absent DNA, TCRdb's TRBD1 call cannot be checked. Germline V gives CDR1 SGHTA, CDR2 FQGNSA. This CDR3 comprises 15 residues. The CDR3 sequence is CASSPGTGDHEKLFF.

The V call is TRBV27, the J call TRBJ1-5; TCRdb lists TRBD1, though no DNA is available to test this call. Germline V gives CDR1 MNHEY, CDR2 SMNVEV (reference sequence). This CDR3 is 13 amino acids long. CDR3 region: CASSSSGKGPQHF.

The genes are TRBV5-1 and TRBJ1-1. CDR1 SGHRS and CDR2 YFSETQ come from the germline V gene. The CDR3 is made up of 12 amino acids. CDR3 residues: CASSLGVAEAFF.